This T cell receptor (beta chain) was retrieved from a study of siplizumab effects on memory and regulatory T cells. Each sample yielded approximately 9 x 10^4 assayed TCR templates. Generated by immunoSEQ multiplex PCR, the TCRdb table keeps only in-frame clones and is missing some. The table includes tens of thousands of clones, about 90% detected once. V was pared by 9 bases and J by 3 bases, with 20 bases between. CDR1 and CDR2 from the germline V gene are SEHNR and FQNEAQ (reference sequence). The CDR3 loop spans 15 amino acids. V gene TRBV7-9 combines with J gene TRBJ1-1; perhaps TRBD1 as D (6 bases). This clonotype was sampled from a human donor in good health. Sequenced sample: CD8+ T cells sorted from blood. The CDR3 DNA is TGTGCCAGTAATGATTACAGGGAGGACGACACTGAAGCTTTCTTT. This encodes CASNDYREDDTEAFF.